The 19 T cell receptor beta chains below all came from one sample that was sequenced in a study of cytomegalovirus exposure and HLA in healthy donors. In the PCR, 60 Vbeta and 13 Jbeta primers were used. Only in-frame clones appear in the TCRdb table, and some are missing; sequencing was by immunoSEQ multiplex PCR. The sample yields approximately 150,000 clones, 77% seen once. The specimen sequenced was PBMCs. The receptor source for this set is a woman under 40 in good health and CMV-seropositive.

The J gene is TRBJ1-1, the V gene TRBV4-1, with a possible D match to TRBD1 (5 bases). In germline, CDR1 is MGHRA, CDR2 YSYEKL. The CDR3 loop spans 16 amino acids. Trimming took 1 base from V and 2 from J, leaving 14 bases between them. DNA for the CDR3: TGCGCCAGCAGCCAAGGAACAGGTTCCTTTAACACTGAAGCTTTCTTT. It encodes CASSQGTGSFNTEAFF.

V gene TRBV19 combines with J gene TRBJ2-2; D is possibly TRBD1 (6 bases). The CDR3 runs 15 residues. Germline assignment: CDR1 LNHDA and CDR2 SQIVND (reference sequence). Trimming took off 9 bases at V and 0 bases at J, with 14 bases between the two ends. CDR3 DNA sequence: TGTGCCAGGACCACGGACAGTACGAACACCGGGGAGCTGTTTTTT. Protein sequence: CARTTDSTNTGELFF.

The V and J genes are TRBV9 and TRBJ2-7; 7 bases are a match to TRBD2. V lost 0 bases to trimming and J lost 0 bases; unmatched junction nucleotides: 3. Germline CDR1 is SGDLS and CDR2 is YYNGEE. CDR3 length: 15 amino acids. CDR3 loop: CASSVGGGTSYEQYF. The CDR3 nucleotides are TGTGCCAGCAGCGTAGGGGGGGGGACCTCCTACGAGCAGTACTTC. Drawing the rest from reference TRBV9 and TRBJ2-7, the complete variable domain is DSGVTQTPKHLITATGQRVTLRCSPRSGDLSVYWYQQSLDQGLQFLIQYYNGEERAKGNILERFSAQQFPDLHSELNLSSLELGDSALYFCASSVGGGTSYEQYFGPGTRLTVT.

The gene calls are TRBV11-3 and TRBJ2-5; 12 positions agree with TRBD2. Germline CDR1 SGHNT, CDR2 YENEEA. Germline trimming cut 1 base from V and 2 bases from J; bases unmatched to any gene: 2. The CDR3 totals 16 residues. CDR3 sequence reads: CASSLGGLAGQETQYF. DNA for the CDR3: TGTGCCAGCAGCTTAGGTGGACTAGCGGGGCAAGAGACCCAGTACTTC.

In this sample, this clone turned up once. V usage is TRBV15 and J usage is TRBJ2-5; TRBD2 matches 9 bases. V trimming: 4 bases; J trimming: 5 bases; junction bases outside the gene matches: 11. Germline V lookup: CDR1 LNHNV, CDR2 YYDKDF (reference sequence). This CDR3 spans 16 amino acids. CDR3 sequence (DNA): TGTGCCACCAGCATATGGGTAGCGGGAGTAGGTGAGACCCAGTACTTC. Protein product: CATSIWVAGVGETQYF.

This clone showed up just a few times. This sequence joins TRBV30 and TRBJ1-1; D perhaps matches TRBD1 (5 bases). The V and J ends lost 0 bases and 2 bases respectively, with 7 bases between them. This CDR3 is built from 13 residues. Germline V CDR1 and CDR2: GTSNPN, SVGIG (reference sequence). CDR3 sequence: CAWSVGVNTEAFF. The CDR3 region has the DNA TGTGCCTGGAGTGTAGGGGTAAACACTGAAGCTTTCTTT.

This chain links TRBV29-1 with TRBJ1-5, with D perhaps matching TRBD1 (5 bases). Trimming removed 4 bases from V and 5 bases from J, with 12 bases in between. The CDR3 extends over 13 amino acids. Germline CDR1 and CDR2: SQVTM and ANQGSEA. The chain's CDR3 is CSVVPGWDQPQHF. Written as DNA, the CDR3 is TGCAGCGTTGTCCCAGGGTGGGATCAGCCCCAGCATTTT.

This chain links TRBV5-1 with TRBJ2-5, with TRBD2 matching over 14 bases. Germline V gene data show CDR1 as SGHRS and CDR2 as YFSETQ. V lost 4 bases to trimming and J lost 7 bases; unmatched junction nucleotides: 9. This CDR3 comprises 16 residues. CDR3 sequence reads: CASSPSRLAGGATQYF. The CDR3 bases are TGCGCCAGCAGCCCCTCAAGACTAGCGGGAGGGGCGACCCAGTACTTC.

The chain has TRBV4-2 and TRBJ2-5; D remains ambiguous. The germline V gene has CDR1 LGHNA and CDR2 YNFKEQ. Trimming removed 3 bases from V and 4 bases from J, with 9 bases in between. The CDR3 is 13 residues long. The CDR3 DNA follows: TGTGCCAGCAGCCAGCCACCTACAGAGACCCAGTACTTC. It codes for CASSQPPTETQYF.

CDR3 region: CASSQGTLVYEQYF. The CDR3 DNA is TGTGCCAGCAGCCAGGGGACACTCGTCTACGAGCAGTACTTC. V gene TRBV11-1 combines with J gene TRBJ2-7; a possible D gene is TRBD1 (6 bases). Trimming removed 5 bases from V and 3 bases from J, with 14 bases in between. This CDR3 spans 14 amino acids. Germline assignment: CDR1 SGHAT and CDR2 FQDESV (reference sequence).

The V and J genes are TRBV5-1 and TRBJ1-2; 9 nucleotides align to TRBD1. Germline values: CDR1 SGHRS, CDR2 YFSETQ. V shed 3 bases, J shed 3 bases, and the junction held 6 bases outside the gene matches. CDR3 length: 15 amino acids. The CDR3 sequence is CASSSTGGEDYGYTF. CDR3 nucleotide sequence: TGCGCCAGCAGCTCTACAGGGGGCGAAGACTATGGCTACACCTTC.

V and J are TRBV6-6 and TRBJ1-1; 7 bases are shared with TRBD1. The CDR3 loop spans 16 amino acids. V was clipped by 2 bases and J by 1 base; unmatched bases: 7. The germline CDR1 and CDR2 sequences are MNHNY and SVGAGI (reference sequence). CDR3 in amino acids: CASSYIGWDRNTEAFF. CDR3 sequence (DNA): TGTGCCAGCAGTTACATTGGGTGGGACAGGAACACTGAAGCTTTCTTT.

This clone has more than one count but fewer than ten. The chain links TRBV5-1 to TRBJ2-3, with 14 bases aligning to TRBD2. The trim removed 4 bases at V and 4 bases at J, leaving 8 bases unmatched. The germline V gene encodes CDR1 SGHRS and CDR2 YFSETQ. The CDR3 has 17 residues. CDR3 sequence reads: CASSPGTSGSSADTQYF. The CDR3 coding sequence is TGCGCCAGCAGCCCTGGGACTAGCGGGAGTTCCGCAGATACGCAGTATTTT.

This clone has only a few counts. J is TRBJ2-7 and V is TRBV11-3; tentatively, D is TRBD1 (5 bases). The CDR3 is 13 amino acids. Trimming took 5 bases from V and 4 from J, leaving 12 bases between them. The germline gives CDR1 SGHNT, CDR2 YENEEA. CDR3 nucleotide sequence: TGTGCCAGCAGCCCCCTGACAGTTTACGAGCAGTACTTC. It yields the protein CASSPLTVYEQYF.

The chain has TRBV28 and TRBJ1-4, with TRBD1 identical over 10 bases. CDR3 length: 14 residues. Germline V gene data show CDR1 as MDHEN and CDR2 as SYDVKM. Trimming removed 6 bases from V and 8 bases from J; junction bases left unmatched: 6. DNA for the CDR3: TGTGCCAGCAGCCCGACAGGGGGCCGGGAAAAACTGTTTTTT. As protein: CASSPTGGREKLFF.

This chain uses TRBV18 with TRBJ2-7, with D possibly TRBD1 on 7 matching bases. V shed 6 bases and J shed 5 bases, with 17 bases lying between them. The CDR3 runs 14 residues. Germline V gives CDR1 KGHSH, CDR2 LQKENI. The CDR3 spells CASSAGQPRDEQYF. The CDR3, as DNA: TGTGCCAGCTCGGCGGGACAGCCCCGAGACGAGCAGTACTTC.

This sequence joins TRBV5-6 and TRBJ2-5; possibly TRBD2 for D (6 bases). The V and J ends lost 7 bases and 0 bases respectively, with 16 bases between them. Per the germline V gene, CDR1 is SGHDT and CDR2 is YYEEEE. The CDR3 sequence is 15 residues long. The CDR3 DNA reads TGTGCCAGCGCCCGGGACGGGAGATACCAAGAGACCCAGTACTTC. It translates to CASARDGRYQETQYF.

This clone occurred a few times. The chain is built from TRBV7-9 and TRBJ2-1; 7 bases align to TRBD2. J gave up 10 bases and V 7 bases, and 16 bases lay outside the gene matches. This CDR3 region has 15 residues. From germline, CDR1 is SEHNR and CDR2 FQNEAQ (reference sequence). The CDR3 here is CASNFQRAGAGEQFF. Here the CDR3 DNA reads TGTGCCAGCAACTTCCAAAGGGCGGGAGCAGGCGAGCAGTTCTTC.

The chain links TRBV5-5 to TRBJ2-6; D possibly corresponds to TRBD1 (6 bases). The V and J ends lost 0 bases and 0 bases respectively, with 10 bases between them. The CDR3 length is 17 residues. The germline V gene has CDR1 SGHKS and CDR2 YYEKEE (reference sequence). The CDR3 nucleotides are TGTGCCAGCAGCTTGGCGACAGGTAGCTCTGGGGCCAACGTCCTGACTTTC. This encodes CASSLATGSSGANVLTF.